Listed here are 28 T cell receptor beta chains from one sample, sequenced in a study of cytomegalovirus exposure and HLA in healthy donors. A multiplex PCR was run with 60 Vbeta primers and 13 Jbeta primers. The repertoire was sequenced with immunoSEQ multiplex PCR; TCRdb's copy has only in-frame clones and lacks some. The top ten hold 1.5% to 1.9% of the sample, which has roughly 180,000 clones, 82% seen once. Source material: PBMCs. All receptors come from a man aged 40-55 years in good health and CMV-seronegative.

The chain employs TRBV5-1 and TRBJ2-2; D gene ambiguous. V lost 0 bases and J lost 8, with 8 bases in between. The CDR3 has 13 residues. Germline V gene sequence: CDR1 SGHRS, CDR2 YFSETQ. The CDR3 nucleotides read TGCGCCAGCAGCTTGGGCACGAGAGGGGAGCTGTTTTTT. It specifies CASSLGTRGELFF.

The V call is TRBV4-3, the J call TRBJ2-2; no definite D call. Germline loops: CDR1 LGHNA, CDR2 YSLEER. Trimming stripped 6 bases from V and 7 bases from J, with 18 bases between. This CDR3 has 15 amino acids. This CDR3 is CASRGWANNGGELFF. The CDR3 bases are TGCGCCAGCAGAGGTTGGGCCAACAACGGCGGGGAGCTGTTTTTT.

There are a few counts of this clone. The CDR3 DNA reads TGTGCCAGCTCACCGGGACAGGTTTATAATGAAAAACTGTTTTTT. Translating it yields CASSPGQVYNEKLFF. The V and J genes are TRBV18 and TRBJ1-4; 8 bases line up with TRBD1. The CDR3 is 15 residues long. Trimming cost V 3 bases and J 4 bases; bases outside gene matches: 4. In germline, CDR1 is KGHSH, CDR2 LQKENI.

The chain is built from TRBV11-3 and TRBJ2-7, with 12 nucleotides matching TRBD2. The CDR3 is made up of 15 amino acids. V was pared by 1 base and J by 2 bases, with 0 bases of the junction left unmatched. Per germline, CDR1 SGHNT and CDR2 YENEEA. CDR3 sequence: CASSLGLAGAYEQYF. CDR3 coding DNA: TGTGCCAGCAGCTTAGGACTAGCGGGGGCCTACGAGCAGTACTTC. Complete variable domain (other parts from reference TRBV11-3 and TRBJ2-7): EAGVVQSPRYKIIEKKQPVAFWCNPISGHNTLYWYLQNLGQGPELLIRYENEEAVDDSQLPKDRFSAERLKGVDSTLKIQPAELGDSAVYLCASSLGLAGAYEQYFGPGTRLTVT.

This chain's CDR3 is CASSFRTGSYGYTF. The CDR3 coding sequence is TGTGCCAGCAGCTTTCGAACTGGGAGCTATGGCTACACCTTC. The rearrangement joins TRBV7-8 to TRBJ1-2; D remains ambiguous. The CDR3 length is 14 residues. Germline lookup yields CDR1 SGHVS and CDR2 FQNEAQ. Trimming took 3 bases from V and 4 from J, leaving 12 bases between them.

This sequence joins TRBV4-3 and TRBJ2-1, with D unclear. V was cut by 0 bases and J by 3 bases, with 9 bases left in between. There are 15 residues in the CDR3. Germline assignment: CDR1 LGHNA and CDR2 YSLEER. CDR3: CASSQERVGYNEQFF. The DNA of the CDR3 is TGCGCCAGCAGCCAAGAAAGAGTTGGCTACAATGAGCAGTTCTTC.

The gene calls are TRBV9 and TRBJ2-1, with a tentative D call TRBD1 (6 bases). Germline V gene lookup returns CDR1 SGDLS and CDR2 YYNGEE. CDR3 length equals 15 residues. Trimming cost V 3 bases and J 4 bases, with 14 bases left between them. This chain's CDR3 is CASSAQGNSYNEQFF. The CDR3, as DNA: TGTGCCAGCAGCGCACAGGGAAATAGTTACAATGAGCAGTTCTTC.

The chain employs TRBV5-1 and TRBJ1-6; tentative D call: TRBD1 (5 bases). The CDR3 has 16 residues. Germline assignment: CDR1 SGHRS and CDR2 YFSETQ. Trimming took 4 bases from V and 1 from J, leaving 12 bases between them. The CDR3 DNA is TGCGCCAGCAGCGGGCGGGGGTTGTCCTATAATTCACCCCTCCACTTT. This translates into CASSGRGLSYNSPLHF.

CDR3 protein: CASKVLAGGDTQYF. The DNA of the CDR3 is TGTGCCAGTAAGGTGCTAGCGGGAGGGGATACGCAGTATTTT. This chain joins TRBV19 and TRBJ2-3; 12 nucleotides line up with TRBD2. V was clipped by 7 bases and J by 6 bases; unmatched bases: 5. The CDR3 covers 14 residues. Per germline, CDR1 LNHDA and CDR2 SQIVND (reference sequence).

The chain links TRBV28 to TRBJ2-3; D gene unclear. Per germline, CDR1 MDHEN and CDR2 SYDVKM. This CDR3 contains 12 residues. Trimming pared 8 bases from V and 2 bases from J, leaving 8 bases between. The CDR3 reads CASGAFTDTQYF. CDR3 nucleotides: TGTGCCAGCGGAGCGTTCACAGATACGCAGTATTTT.

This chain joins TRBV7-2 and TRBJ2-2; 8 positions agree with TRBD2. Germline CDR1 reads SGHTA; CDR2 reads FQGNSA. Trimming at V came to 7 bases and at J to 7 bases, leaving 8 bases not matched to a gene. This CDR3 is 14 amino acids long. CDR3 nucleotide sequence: TGTGCCAGCAAGCGGCTAGCGGGCCACGGGGAGCTGTTTTTT. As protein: CASKRLAGHGELFF.

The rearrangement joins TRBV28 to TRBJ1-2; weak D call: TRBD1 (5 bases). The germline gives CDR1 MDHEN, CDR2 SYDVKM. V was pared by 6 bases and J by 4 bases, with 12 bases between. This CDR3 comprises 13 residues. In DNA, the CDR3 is TGTGCCAGCAGCTCAGGGATCCCCTATGGCTACACCTTC. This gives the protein CASSSGIPYGYTF.

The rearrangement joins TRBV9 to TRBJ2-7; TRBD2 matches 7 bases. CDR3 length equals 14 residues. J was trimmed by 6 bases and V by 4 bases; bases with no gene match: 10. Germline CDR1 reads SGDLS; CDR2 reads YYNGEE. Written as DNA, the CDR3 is TGTGCCAGCAGCCTCGCTGGGGGGGTAGTCGAGCAGTACTTC. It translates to CASSLAGGVVEQYF.

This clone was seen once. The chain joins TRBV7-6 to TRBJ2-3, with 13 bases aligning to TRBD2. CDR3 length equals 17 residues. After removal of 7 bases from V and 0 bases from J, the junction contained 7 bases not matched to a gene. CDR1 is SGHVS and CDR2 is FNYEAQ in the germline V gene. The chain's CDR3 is CASTRLAGGLSTDTQYF. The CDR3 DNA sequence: TGTGCCAGCACTAGACTAGCGGGGGGCTTAAGCACAGATACGCAGTATTTT.

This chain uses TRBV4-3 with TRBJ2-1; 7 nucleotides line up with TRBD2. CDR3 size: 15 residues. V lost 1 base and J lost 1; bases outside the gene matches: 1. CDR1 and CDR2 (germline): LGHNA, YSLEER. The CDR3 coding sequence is TGCGCCAGCAGCCAAGCCGGGGGGTCCTACAATGAGCAGTTCTTC. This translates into CASSQAGGSYNEQFF.

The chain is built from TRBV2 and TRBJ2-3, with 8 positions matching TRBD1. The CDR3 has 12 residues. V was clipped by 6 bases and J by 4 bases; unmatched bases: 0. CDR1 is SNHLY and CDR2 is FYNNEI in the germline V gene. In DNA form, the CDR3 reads TGTGCCAGCAGGGGACAGGCAGATACGCAGTATTTT. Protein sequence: CASRGQADTQYF.

CDR3 nucleotide sequence: TGTGCCAGCAGCTTGAGGACATCAACTAATGAAAAACTGTTTTTT. Protein sequence: CASSLRTSTNEKLFF. The chain links TRBV7-9 to TRBJ1-4, with a weak D call TRBD1 (5 bases). V lost 3 bases to trimming and J lost 0 bases, with 8 bases between them. Germline lookup yields CDR1 SEHNR and CDR2 FQNEAQ (reference sequence). The CDR3 has 15 amino acids.

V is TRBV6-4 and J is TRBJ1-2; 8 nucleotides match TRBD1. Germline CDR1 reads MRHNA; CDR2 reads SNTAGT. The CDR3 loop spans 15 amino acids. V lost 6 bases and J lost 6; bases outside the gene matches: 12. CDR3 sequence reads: CASSPEGTGLNGYTF. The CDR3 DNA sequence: TGTGCCAGCAGCCCGGAGGGGACAGGATTAAATGGCTACACCTTC.

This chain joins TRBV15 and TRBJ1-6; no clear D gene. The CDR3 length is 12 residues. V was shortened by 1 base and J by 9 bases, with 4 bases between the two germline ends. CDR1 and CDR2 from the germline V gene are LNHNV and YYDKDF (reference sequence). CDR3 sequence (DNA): TGTGCCACCAGCAGAGCTTCTTCACCCCTCCACTTT. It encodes CATSRASSPLHF.

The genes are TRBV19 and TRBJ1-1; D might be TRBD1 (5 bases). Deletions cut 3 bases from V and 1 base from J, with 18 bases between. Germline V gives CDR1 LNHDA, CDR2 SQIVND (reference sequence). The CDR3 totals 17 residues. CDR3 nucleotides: TGTGCCAGTAGTATTTACGGGGGAGAGGCGGGGAACACTGAAGCTTTCTTT. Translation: CASSIYGGEAGNTEAFF. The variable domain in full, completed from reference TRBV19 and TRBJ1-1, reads DGGITQSPKYLFRKEGQNVTLSCEQNLNHDAMYWYRQDPGQGLRLIYYSQIVNDFQKGDIAEGYSVSREKKESFPLTVTSAQKNPTAFYLCASSIYGGEAGNTEAFFGQGTRLTVV.

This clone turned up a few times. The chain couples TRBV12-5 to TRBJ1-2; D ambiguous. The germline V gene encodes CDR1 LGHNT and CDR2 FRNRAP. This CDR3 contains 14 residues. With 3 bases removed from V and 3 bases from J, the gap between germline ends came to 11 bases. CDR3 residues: CASGFQDGDYGYTF. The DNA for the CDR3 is TGTGCTAGTGGTTTCCAGGACGGGGACTATGGCTACACCTTC.

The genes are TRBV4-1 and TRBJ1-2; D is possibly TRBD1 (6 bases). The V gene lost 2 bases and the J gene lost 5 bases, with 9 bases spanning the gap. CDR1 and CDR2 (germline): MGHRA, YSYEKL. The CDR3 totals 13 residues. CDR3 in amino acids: CASSQHRDYGYTF. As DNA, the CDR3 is TGCGCCAGCAGCCAACACAGGGATTATGGCTACACCTTC.

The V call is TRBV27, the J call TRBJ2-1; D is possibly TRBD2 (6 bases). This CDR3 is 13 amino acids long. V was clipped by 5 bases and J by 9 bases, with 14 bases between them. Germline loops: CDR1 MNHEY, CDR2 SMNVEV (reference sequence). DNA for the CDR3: TGTGCCAGCAGTGAGACCTGGAGGGGTGAGCAGTTCTTC. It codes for CASSETWRGEQFF.

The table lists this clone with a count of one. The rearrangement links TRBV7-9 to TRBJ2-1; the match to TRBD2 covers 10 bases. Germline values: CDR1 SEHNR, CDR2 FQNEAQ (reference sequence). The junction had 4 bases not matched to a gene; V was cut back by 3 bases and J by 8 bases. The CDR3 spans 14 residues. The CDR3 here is CASSFGLAADEQFF. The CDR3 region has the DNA TGTGCCAGCAGCTTTGGACTAGCGGCGGATGAGCAGTTCTTC.

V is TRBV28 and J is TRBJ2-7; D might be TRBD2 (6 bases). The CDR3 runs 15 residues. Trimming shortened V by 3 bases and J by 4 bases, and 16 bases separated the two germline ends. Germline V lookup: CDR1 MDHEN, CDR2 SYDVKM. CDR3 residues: CASSFVAGTPYEQYF. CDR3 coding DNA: TGTGCCAGCAGTTTCGTGGCAGGGACTCCTTACGAGCAGTACTTC.

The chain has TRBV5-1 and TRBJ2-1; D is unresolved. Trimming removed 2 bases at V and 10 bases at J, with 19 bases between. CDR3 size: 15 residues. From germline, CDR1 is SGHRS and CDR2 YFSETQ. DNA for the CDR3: TGCGCCAGCAGCTTTGGAGCCGGTGGTGGAAACGAGCAGTTCTTC. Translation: CASSFGAGGGNEQFF.

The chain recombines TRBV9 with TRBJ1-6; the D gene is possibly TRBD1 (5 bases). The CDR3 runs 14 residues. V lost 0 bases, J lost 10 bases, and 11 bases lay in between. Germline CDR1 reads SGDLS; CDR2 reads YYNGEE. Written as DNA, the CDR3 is TGTGCCAGCAGCGTAGGCGGGGACCGATCACCCCTCCACTTT. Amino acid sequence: CASSVGGDRSPLHF. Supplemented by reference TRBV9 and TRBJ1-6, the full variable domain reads DSGVTQTPKHLITATGQRVTLRCSPRSGDLSVYWYQQSLDQGLQFLIQYYNGEERAKGNILERFSAQQFPDLHSELNLSSLELGDSALYFCASSVGGDRSPLHFGNGTRLTVT.

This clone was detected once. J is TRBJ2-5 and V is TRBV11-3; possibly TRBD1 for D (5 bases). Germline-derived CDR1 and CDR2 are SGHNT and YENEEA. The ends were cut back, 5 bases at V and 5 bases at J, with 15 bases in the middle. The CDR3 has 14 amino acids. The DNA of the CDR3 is TGTGCCAGCAGCCCCCAGGTGGGGCAGGAGACCCAGTACTTC. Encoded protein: CASSPQVGQETQYF.